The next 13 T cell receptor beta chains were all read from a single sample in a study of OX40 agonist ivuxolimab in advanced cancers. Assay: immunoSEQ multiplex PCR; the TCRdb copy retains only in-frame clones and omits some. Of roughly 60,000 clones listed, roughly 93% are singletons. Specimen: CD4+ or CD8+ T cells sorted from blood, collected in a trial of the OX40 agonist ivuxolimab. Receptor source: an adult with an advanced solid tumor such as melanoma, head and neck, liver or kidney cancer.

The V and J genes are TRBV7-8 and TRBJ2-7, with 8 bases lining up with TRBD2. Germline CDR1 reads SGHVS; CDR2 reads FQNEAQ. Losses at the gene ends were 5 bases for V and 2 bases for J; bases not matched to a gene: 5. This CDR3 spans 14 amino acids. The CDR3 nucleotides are TGTGCCAGCAGCCCCCGGGAGGGGGCCTACGAGCAGTACTTC. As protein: CASSPREGAYEQYF.

The CDR3 loop is CASSGQGSAVSSGKAYEQFF. The CDR3 coding sequence is TGTGCCAGCAGCGGACAGGGGTCGGCGGTATCTAGCGGGAAGGCCTATGAGCAGTTCTTC. The chain combines TRBV27 with TRBJ2-1; the D gene could be TRBD1 or TRBD2 (9 bases each). V lost 6 bases and J lost 8, with 35 bases in between. The CDR3 has 20 amino acids. CDR1 MNHEY and CDR2 SMNVEV come from the germline V gene (reference sequence).

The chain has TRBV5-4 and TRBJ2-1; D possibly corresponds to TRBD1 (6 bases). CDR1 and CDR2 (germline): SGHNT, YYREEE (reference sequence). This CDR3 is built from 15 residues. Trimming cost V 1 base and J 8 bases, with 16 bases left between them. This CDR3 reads CASSLRQGIHDEQFF. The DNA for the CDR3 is TGTGCCAGCAGCTTGCGGCAGGGGATCCACGATGAGCAGTTCTTC.

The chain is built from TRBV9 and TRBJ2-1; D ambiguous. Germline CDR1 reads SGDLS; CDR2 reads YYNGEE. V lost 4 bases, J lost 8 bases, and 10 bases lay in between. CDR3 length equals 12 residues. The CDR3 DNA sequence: TGTGCCAGCAGCCCACCGGTGGATGAGCAGTTCTTC. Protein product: CASSPPVDEQFF.

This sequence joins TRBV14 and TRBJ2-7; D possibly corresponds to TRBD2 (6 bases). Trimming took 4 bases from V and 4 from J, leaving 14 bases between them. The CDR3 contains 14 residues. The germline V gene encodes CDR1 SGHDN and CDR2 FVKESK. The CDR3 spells CASSLGLMRYEQYF. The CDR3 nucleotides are TGTGCCAGCAGCCTGGGACTCATGAGGTACGAGCAGTACTTC.

Here the CDR3 reads CASSWVGDTQYF. CDR3 sequence (DNA): TGTGCCAGCAGTTGGGTGGGAGATACGCAGTATTTT. This chain joins TRBV27 and TRBJ2-3; no clear D. The germline V gene encodes CDR1 MNHEY and CDR2 SMNVEV (reference sequence). CDR3 size: 12 residues. V was trimmed by 4 bases and J by 5 bases, leaving 7 bases between them.

CDR3 sequence reads: CASSVLAGGSSYNEQFF. For the CDR3, the DNA is TGTGCCAGCAGCGTACTAGCGGGAGGTAGCTCCTACAATGAGCAGTTCTTC. The chain couples TRBV9 to TRBJ2-1; TRBD2 matches at 11 bases. This CDR3 is 17 amino acids long. Looked up from germline, CDR1 is SGDLS and CDR2 is YYNGEE. Germline trimming cut 1 base from V and 0 bases from J; bases unmatched to any gene: 3.

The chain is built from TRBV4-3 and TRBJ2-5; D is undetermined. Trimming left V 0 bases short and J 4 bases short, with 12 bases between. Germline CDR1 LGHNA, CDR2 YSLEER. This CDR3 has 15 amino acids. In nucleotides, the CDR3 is TGCGCCAGCAGCCAAGATAGGACCTTCGGAGAGACCCAGTACTTC. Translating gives CASSQDRTFGETQYF.

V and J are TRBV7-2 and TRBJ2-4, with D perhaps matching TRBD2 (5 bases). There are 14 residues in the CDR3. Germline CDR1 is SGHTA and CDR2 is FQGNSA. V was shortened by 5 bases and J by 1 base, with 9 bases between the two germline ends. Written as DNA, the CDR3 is TGTGCCAGCAGCCCCGGGGAGGCCAAAAACATTCAGTACTTC. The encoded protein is CASSPGEAKNIQYF.

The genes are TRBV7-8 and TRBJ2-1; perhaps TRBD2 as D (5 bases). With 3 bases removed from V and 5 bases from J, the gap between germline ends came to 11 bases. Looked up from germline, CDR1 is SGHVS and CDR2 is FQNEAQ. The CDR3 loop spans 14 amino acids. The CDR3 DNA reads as TGTGCCAGCAGCTTCGTAGCGTCCCACAATGAGCAGTTCTTC. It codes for CASSFVASHNEQFF.

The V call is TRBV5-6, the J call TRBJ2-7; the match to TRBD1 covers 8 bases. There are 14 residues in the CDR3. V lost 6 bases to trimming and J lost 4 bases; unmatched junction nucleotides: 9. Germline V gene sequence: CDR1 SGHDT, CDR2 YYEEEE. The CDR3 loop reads CASIKQGVRYEQYF. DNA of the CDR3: TGTGCCAGCATCAAACAGGGGGTCCGGTACGAGCAGTACTTC.

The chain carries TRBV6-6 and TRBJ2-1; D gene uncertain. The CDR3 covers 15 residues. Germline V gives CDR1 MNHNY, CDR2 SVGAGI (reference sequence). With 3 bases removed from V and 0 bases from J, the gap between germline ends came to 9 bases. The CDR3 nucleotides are TGTGCCAGCAGTTATATCTTGAGCTCCTACAATGAGCAGTTCTTC. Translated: CASSYILSSYNEQFF.

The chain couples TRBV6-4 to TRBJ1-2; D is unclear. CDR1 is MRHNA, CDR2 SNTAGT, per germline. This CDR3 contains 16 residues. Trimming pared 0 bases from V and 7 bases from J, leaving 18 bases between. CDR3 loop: CASSDSLGSGSRGYTF. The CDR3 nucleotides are TGTGCCAGCAGTGACTCCTTAGGGTCGGGAAGCCGTGGCTACACCTTC.